This is a list of T cell receptor beta chains from one sample in a study of blood T cells in healthy people across ages. TCRdb recomputed calls from the 5' RACE reads with MiXCR, one row per CDR3 protein. Of nearly 800,000 distinct CDR3 sequences listed, approximately 25% are singletons. The data were also submitted as part of a second study, on T cells of mothers and their children.

The sample taken for sequencing was blood. These TCRs come from a boy under 18 in good health. Each CDR3 is given with its conserved first and last residue. Each record gives: J gene, V gene, CDR3 protein.

j_gene: TRBJ1-5
v_gene: TRBV28
CDR3aa: CASSPPGTGGVNQPQHF

j_gene: TRBJ2-1
v_gene: TRBV28
CDR3aa: CASSMTHHSYNEQFF

j_gene: TRBJ1-6
v_gene: TRBV14
CDR3aa: CASSQHPLGNSPLHF

j_gene: TRBJ2-5
v_gene: TRBV27
CDR3aa: CASTLSDQETQYF

j_gene: TRBJ2-6
v_gene: TRBV29-1
CDR3aa: CSVRPSGANVLTF

j_gene: TRBJ2-1
v_gene: TRBV6-6
CDR3aa: CASSYSGVSSYNEQFF

j_gene: TRBJ1-1
v_gene: TRBV20-1
CDR3aa: CSAPRTDSNTEAFF

j_gene: TRBJ1-2
v_gene: TRBV29-1
CDR3aa: CSVDNFPGYTF

j_gene: TRBJ1-1
v_gene: TRBV2
CDR3aa: CASMRDRNTEAFF

j_gene: TRBJ1-1
v_gene: TRBV6-5
CDR3aa: CASTQTGVAFF

j_gene: TRBJ2-3
v_gene: TRBV27
CDR3aa: CASRRRETSTDTQYF

j_gene: TRBJ2-7
v_gene: TRBV29-1
CDR3aa: CSVESGVEQYF

j_gene: TRBJ2-5
v_gene: TRBV5-6
CDR3aa: CASSSLVVGIQETQYF

j_gene: NA
v_gene: TRBV4-3
CDR3aa: CASSQDWGTATSYEQYF

j_gene: TRBJ2-7
v_gene: TRBV27
CDR3aa: CASSSTGGSYEQYF

j_gene: TRBJ2-7
v_gene: TRBV28
CDR3aa: CASSPGTSEYF

j_gene: TRBJ1-1
v_gene: TRBV5-6
CDR3aa: CASSLRRTGGPTEAFF

j_gene: TRBJ1-3
v_gene: TRBV9
CDR3aa: CASSVDPGVNTIYF

j_gene: TRBJ2-5
v_gene: TRBV9
CDR3aa: CASSAMKWVWGYQETQYF

j_gene: NA
v_gene: TRBV6-2/TRBV6-3
CDR3aa: CASTRRQAAYEQYF

j_gene: TRBJ2-5
v_gene: TRBV20-1
CDR3aa: CSAENQETQYF

j_gene: TRBJ1-2
v_gene: TRBV28
CDR3aa: CASTVGRIYGYTF

j_gene: TRBJ2-5
v_gene: TRBV3-1
CDR3aa: CASSLAGPPRKTQYF

j_gene: TRBJ1-2
v_gene: TRBV29-1
CDR3aa: CSVEDRVGYTF

j_gene: TRBJ2-2
v_gene: TRBV7-9
CDR3aa: CASSQADHPTGELFF

j_gene: TRBJ1-5
v_gene: TRBV2
CDR3aa: CASSPQGGGNQPQHF

j_gene: TRBJ2-7
v_gene: TRBV5-1
CDR3aa: CASSLGRKAREQYF

j_gene: TRBJ2-3
v_gene: TRBV15
CDR3aa: CATGRGTGGSGRDTQYF

j_gene: TRBJ2-3
v_gene: TRBV12-3/TRBV12-4
CDR3aa: CASGTGITDAQYF

j_gene: TRBJ2-1
v_gene: TRBV20-1
CDR3aa: CSARDGSGRKDEQFF

j_gene: TRBJ1-1
v_gene: TRBV7-8
CDR3aa: CASSSDLGNAFF

j_gene: TRBJ2-3
v_gene: TRBV6-6
CDR3aa: CASSQTGPGGPDTQYF

j_gene: TRBJ2-3
v_gene: TRBV7-6
CDR3aa: CASSLHSGTDTQYF

j_gene: TRBJ2-3
v_gene: TRBV29-1
CDR3aa: CSVEHDSTDTQYF

j_gene: TRBJ2-3
v_gene: TRBV19
CDR3aa: CASSIPDRGHTDTQYF

j_gene: TRBJ1-1
v_gene: TRBV7-6
CDR3aa: CASSFAPHGDTEAFF

j_gene: TRBJ1-1
v_gene: TRBV7-8
CDR3aa: CASSPTQGGTEAFF

j_gene: TRBJ1-1
v_gene: TRBV14
CDR3aa: CASSQAGWSYTEAFF

j_gene: TRBJ2-3
v_gene: TRBV29-1
CDR3aa: CSVAGGADTQYF

j_gene: NA
v_gene: TRBV4-3
CDR3aa: CACSQNRGITEQFF

j_gene: TRBJ2-7
v_gene: TRBV5-5
CDR3aa: CASSPGQGAFYEQYF

j_gene: TRBJ2-1
v_gene: TRBV20-1
CDR3aa: CSASPAIADYNEQFF

j_gene: TRBJ2-4
v_gene: TRBV29-1
CDR3aa: CSVEGGLNIQYF

j_gene: NA
v_gene: TRBV20-1
CDR3aa: CSASSLDSHNEQFF

j_gene: TRBJ1-3
v_gene: TRBV9
CDR3aa: CASSARERNTIYF